This TCR beta chain is drawn from a study of blood T cells in healthy people across ages. Broader study findings: Samples with more naive T cells showed higher observed beta diversity. More naive CD4+ cells and higher diversity marked long-lived donors relative to aged donors.

The CDR3 covers 16 residues. The V end was cut by 0 bases, the J end by 0 bases, with 10 bases between. Germline V gene data show CDR1 as SGHNT and CDR2 as YENEEA. Healthy individuals of Caucasian origin from Russia, aged 6 to 90, served as donors. Combining a sample-barcoded 5' primer with a J-beta primer mix, a second PCR ran for roughly 7 to 11 cycles. Tags on each cDNA molecule came from a template-switch adaptor with 12 random nucleotides. Using its own MiXCR run on the 5' RACE reads, TCRdb lists one record per CDR3 protein. The table includes approximately 600,000 distinct CDR3 sequences, 58% detected once. In regard to this clonotype: What it recognizes is unknown.

Material: blood. The receptor was derived from a man aged 60 to 75 in good health. This chain links TRBV11-3 with TRBJ2-3; tentatively, D is TRBD1 (5 bases). CDR3 region: CASSLDGRTSTDTQYF. The CDR3 DNA sequence: TGTGCCAGCAGCTTAGATGGACGGACAAGCACAGATACGCAGTATTTT.